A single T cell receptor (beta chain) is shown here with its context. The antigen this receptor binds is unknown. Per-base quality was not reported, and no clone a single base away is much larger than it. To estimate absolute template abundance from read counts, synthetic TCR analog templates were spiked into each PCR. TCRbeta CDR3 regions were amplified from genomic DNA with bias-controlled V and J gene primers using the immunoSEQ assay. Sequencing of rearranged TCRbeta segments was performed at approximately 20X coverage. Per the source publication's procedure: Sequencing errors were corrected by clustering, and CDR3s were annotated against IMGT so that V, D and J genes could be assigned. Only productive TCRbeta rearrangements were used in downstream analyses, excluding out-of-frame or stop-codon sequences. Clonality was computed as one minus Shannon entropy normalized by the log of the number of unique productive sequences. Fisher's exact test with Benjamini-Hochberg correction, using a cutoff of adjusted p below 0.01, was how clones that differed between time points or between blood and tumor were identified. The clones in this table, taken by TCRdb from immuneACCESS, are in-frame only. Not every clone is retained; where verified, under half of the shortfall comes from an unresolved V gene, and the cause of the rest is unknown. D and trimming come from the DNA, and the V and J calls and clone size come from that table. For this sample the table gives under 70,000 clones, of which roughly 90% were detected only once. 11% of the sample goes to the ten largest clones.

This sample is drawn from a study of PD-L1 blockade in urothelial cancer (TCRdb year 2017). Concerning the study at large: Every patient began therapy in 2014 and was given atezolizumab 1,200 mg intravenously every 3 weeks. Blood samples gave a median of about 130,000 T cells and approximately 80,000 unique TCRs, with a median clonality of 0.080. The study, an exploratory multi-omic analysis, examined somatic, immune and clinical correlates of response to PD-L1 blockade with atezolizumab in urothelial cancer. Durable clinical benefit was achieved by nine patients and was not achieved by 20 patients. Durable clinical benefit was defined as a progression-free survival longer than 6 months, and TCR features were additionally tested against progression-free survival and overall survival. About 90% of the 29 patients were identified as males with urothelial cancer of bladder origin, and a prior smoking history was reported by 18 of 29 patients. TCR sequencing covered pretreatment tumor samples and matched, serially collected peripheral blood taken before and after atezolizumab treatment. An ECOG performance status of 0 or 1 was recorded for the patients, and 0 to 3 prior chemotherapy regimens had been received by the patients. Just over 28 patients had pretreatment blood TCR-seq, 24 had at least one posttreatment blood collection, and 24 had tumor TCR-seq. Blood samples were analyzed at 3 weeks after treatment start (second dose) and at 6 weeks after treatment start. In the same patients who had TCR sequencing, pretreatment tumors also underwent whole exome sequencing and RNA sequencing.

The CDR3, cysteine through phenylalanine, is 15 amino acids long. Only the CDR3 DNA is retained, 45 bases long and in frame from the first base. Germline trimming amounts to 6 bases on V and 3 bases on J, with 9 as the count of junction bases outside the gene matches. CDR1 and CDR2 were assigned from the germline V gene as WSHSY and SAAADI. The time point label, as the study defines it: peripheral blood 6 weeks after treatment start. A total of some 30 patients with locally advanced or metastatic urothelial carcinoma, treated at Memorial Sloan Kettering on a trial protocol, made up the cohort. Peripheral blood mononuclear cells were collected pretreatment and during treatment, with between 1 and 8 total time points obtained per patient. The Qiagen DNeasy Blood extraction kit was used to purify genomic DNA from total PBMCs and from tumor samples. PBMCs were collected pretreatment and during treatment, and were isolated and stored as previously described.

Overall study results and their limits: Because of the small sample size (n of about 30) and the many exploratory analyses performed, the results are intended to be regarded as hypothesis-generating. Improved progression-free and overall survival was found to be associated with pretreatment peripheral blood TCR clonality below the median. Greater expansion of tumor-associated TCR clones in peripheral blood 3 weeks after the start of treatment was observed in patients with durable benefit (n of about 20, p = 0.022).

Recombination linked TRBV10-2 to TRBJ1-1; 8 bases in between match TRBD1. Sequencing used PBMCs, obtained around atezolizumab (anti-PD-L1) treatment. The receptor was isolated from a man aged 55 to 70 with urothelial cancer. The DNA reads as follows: TGCGCCAGCAGAAAGACAGGGGAATATGACACTGAAGCTTTCTTT. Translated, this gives CASRKTGEYDTEAFF.